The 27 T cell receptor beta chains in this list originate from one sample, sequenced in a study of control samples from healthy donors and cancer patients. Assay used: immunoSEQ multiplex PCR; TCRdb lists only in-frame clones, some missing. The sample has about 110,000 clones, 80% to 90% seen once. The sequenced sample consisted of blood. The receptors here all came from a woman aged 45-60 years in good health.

The DNA for the CDR3 is TGTGCCAGAGGTTTAAGGGGGGGGCAGTACGTC. Protein sequence: CARGLRGGQYV. J is TRBJ2-7 and V is TRBV7-2; weak D call: TRBD2 (7 bases). The germline gives CDR1 SGHTA, CDR2 FQGNSA. The CDR3 extends over 11 amino acids. With 9 bases removed from V and 9 bases from J, the gap between germline ends came to 15 bases.

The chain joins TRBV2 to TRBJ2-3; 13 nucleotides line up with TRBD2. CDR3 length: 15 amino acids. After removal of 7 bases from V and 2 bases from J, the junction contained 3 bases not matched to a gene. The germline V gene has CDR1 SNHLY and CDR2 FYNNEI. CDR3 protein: CASTGLAGTTDTQYF. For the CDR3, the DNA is TGTGCCAGCACGGGACTAGCGGGGACCACAGATACGCAGTATTTT.

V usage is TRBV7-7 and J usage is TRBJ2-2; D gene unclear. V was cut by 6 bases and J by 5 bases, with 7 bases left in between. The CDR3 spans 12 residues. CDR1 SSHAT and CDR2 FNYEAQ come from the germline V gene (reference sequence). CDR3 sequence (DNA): TGTGCCAGCAGAGGTGGGACCGGGGAGCTGTTTTTT. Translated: CASRGGTGELFF.

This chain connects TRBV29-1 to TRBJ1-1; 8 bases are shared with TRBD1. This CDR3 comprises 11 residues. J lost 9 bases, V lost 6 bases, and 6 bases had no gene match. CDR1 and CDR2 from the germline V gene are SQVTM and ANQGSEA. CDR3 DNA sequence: TGCAGCGTGCCGCGACAGGGGAAAGCTTTCTTT. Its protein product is CSVPRQGKAFF.

The CDR3 DNA reads as TGTGCTAGTGGACAGGTCCTCTACAATGAGCAGTTCTTC. Its protein product is CASGQVLYNEQFF. The chain couples TRBV12-5 to TRBJ2-1, with D maybe TRBD1 (5 bases). The CDR3 extends over 13 amino acids. From germline, CDR1 is LGHNT and CDR2 FRNRAP. Trimming took off 6 bases at V and 3 bases at J, with 9 bases between the two ends.

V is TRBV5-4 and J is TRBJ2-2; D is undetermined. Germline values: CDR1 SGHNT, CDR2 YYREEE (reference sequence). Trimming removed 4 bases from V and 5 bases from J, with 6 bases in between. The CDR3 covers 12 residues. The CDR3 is CASSLQTGELFF. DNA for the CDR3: TGTGCCAGCAGCCTTCAGACCGGGGAGCTGTTTTTT.

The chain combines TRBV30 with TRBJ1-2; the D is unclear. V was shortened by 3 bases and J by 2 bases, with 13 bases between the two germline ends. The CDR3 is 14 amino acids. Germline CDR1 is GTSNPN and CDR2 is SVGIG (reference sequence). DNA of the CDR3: TGTGCCTGGAGCTATCTAGGGCCCAACTATGGCTACACCTTC. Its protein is CAWSYLGPNYGYTF.

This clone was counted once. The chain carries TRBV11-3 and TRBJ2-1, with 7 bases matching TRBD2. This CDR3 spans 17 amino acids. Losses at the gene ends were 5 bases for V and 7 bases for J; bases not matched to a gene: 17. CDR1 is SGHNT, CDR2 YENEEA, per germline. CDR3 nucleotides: TGTGCCAGCAGCCCCACGACCCACGGGGGGACCTTAAATGAGCAGTTCTTC. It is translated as CASSPTTHGGTLNEQFF.

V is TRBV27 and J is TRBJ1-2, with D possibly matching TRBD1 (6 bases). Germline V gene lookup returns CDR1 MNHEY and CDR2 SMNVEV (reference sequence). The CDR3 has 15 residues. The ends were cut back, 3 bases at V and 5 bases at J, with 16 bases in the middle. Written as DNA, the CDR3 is TGTGCCAGCAGTTTTAAGGTCGGACAGTGGTATGGCTACACCTTC. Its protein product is CASSFKVGQWYGYTF.

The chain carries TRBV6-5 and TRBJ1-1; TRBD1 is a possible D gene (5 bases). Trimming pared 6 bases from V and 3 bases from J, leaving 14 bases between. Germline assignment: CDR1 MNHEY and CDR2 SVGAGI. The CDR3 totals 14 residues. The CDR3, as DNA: TGTGCCAGCAGCCAGCCCAGGGATTACACTGAAGCTTTCTTT. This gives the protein CASSQPRDYTEAFF.

CDR3 sequence (DNA): TGTGCCAGTAGTATCGGGGGGGACGAGCAGTACTTC. Translation gives CASSIGGDEQYF. The chain couples TRBV19 to TRBJ2-7; 8 nucleotides agree with TRBD2. This CDR3 is built from 12 residues. V trimming: 3 bases; J trimming: 5 bases; junction bases outside the gene matches: 0. Germline values: CDR1 LNHDA, CDR2 SQIVND (reference sequence).

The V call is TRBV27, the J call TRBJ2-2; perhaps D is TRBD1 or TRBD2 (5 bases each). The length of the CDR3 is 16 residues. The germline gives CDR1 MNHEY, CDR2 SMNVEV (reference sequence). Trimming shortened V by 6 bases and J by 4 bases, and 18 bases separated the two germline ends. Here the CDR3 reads CASRTTWGGSTGELFF. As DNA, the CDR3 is TGTGCCAGCAGGACTACCTGGGGCGGTAGCACCGGGGAGCTGTTTTTT.

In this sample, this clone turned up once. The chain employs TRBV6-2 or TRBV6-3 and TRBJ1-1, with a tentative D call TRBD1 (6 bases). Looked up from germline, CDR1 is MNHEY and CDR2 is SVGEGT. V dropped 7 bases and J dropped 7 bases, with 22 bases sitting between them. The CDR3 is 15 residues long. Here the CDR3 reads CASTPRGGSGREAFF. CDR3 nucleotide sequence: TGTGCCAGCACCCCTCGGGGGGGCTCCGGCCGTGAAGCTTTCTTT.

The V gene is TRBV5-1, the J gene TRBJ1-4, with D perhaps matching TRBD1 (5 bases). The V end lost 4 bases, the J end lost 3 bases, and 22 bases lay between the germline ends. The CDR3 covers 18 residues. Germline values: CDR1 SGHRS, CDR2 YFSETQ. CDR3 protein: CASSRSGTPSSANEKLFF. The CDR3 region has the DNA TGCGCCAGCAGCAGGTCAGGGACCCCCTCATCGGCTAATGAAAAACTGTTTTTT.

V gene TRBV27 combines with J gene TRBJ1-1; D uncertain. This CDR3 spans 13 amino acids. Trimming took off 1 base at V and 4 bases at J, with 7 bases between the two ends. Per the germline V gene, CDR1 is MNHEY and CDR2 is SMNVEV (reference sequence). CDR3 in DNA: TGTGCCAGCAGTTTATGGTGGGGCACTGAAGCTTTCTTT. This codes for CASSLWWGTEAFF.

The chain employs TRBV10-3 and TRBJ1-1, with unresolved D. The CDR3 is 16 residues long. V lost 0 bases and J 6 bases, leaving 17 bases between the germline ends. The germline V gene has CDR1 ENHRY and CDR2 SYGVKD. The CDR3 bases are TGTGCCATCAGTGAGTCGGTGGCCTACCCCGACGCTGAAGCTTTCTTT. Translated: CAISESVAYPDAEAFF.

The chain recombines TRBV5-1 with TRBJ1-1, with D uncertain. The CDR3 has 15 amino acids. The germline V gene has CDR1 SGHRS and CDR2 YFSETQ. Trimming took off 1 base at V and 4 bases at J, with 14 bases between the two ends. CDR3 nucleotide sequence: TGCGCCAGCAGCTTGAATCTCTACTCACCCACTGAAGCTTTCTTT. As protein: CASSLNLYSPTEAFF. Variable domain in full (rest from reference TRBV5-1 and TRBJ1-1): KAGVTQTPRYLIKTRGQQVTLSCSPISGHRSVSWYQQTPGQGLQFLFEYFSETQRNKGNFPGRFSGRQFSNSRSEMNVSTLELGDSALYLCASSLNLYSPTEAFFGQGTRLTVV.

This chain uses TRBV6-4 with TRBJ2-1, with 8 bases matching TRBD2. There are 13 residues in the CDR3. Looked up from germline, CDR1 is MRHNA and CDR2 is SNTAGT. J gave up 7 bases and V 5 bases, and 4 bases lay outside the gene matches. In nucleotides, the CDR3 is TGTGCCAGCAGTCCGGGAGGGGCAAATGAGCAGTTCTTC. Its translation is CASSPGGANEQFF.

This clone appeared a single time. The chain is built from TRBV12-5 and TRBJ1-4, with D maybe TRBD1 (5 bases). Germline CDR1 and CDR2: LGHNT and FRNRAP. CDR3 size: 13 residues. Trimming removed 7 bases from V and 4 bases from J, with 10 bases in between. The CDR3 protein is CASAQGLNEKLFF. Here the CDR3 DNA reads TGTGCTAGTGCCCAGGGCCTTAATGAAAAACTGTTTTTT.

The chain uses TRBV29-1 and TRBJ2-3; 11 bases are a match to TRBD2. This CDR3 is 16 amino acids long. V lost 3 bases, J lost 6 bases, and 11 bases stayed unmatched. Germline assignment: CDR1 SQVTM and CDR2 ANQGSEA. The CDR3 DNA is TGCAGCGTTGATCTACTAGCGGGAGAAGGGGGCGATACGCAGTATTTT. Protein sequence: CSVDLLAGEGGDTQYF.

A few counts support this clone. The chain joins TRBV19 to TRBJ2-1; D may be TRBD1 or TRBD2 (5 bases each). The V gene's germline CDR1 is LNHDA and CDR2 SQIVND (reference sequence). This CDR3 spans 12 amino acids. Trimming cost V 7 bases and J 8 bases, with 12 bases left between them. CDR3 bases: TGTGCCAGTATGGGGATGGGGGATGAGCAGTTCTTC. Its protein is CASMGMGDEQFF.

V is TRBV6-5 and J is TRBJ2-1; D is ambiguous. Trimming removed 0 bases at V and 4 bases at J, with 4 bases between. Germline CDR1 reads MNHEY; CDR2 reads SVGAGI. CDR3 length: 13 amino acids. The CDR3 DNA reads TGTGCCAGCAGTTACTCACAGTACAATGAGCAGTTCTTC. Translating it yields CASSYSQYNEQFF.

CDR3 DNA sequence: TGCGCCAGCAAGTCTGGGGTGGGGGTCGCAGATACGCAGTATTTT. This gives the protein CASKSGVGVADTQYF. V is TRBV5-1 and J is TRBJ2-3, with D possibly being TRBD1 or TRBD2 (5 bases each). Trimming stripped 6 bases from V and 4 bases from J, with 18 bases between. The CDR3 has 15 residues. The germline V gene has CDR1 SGHRS and CDR2 YFSETQ. The full variable domain, rest sourced from reference TRBV5-1 and TRBJ2-3, is KAGVTQTPRYLIKTRGQQVTLSCSPISGHRSVSWYQQTPGQGLQFLFEYFSETQRNKGNFPGRFSGRQFSNSRSEMNVSTLELGDSALYLCASKSGVGVADTQYFGPGTRLTVL.

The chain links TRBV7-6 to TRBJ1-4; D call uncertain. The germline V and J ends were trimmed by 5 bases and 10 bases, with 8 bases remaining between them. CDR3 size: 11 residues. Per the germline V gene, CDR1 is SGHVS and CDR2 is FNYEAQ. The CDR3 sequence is CASSKYGKLFF. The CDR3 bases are TGTGCCAGCAGCAAGTATGGAAAACTGTTTTTT.

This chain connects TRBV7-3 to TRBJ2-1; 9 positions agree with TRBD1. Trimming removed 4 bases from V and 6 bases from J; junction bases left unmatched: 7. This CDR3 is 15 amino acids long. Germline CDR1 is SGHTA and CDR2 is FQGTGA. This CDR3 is CASSYTGGYSNEQFF. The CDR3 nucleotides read TGTGCCAGCAGCTATACAGGGGGCTACAGCAATGAGCAGTTCTTC.

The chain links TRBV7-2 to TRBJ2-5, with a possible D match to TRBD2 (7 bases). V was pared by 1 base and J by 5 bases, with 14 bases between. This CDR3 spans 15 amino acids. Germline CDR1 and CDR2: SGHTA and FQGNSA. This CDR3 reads CASSLGGEGGETQYF. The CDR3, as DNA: TGTGCCAGCAGCTTAGGAGGGGAGGGGGGCGAGACCCAGTACTTC.

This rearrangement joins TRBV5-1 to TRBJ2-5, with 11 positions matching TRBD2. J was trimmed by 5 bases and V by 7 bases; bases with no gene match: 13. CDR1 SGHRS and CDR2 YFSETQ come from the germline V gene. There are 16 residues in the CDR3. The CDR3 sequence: CASHSTSGVFTETQYF. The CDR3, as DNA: TGCGCCAGCCATTCGACTAGCGGGGTGTTTACGGAGACCCAGTACTTC. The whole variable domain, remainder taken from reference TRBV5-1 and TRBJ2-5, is KAGVTQTPRYLIKTRGQQVTLSCSPISGHRSVSWYQQTPGQGLQFLFEYFSETQRNKGNFPGRFSGRQFSNSRSEMNVSTLELGDSALYLCASHSTSGVFTETQYFGPGTRLLVL.